This paragraph covers one T cell receptor beta chain sequence. The data are from a study of blood T cell repertoires in COVID-19. At the level of the study: The samples span acute and convalescent COVID-19 from the United States, Italy and Spain. From T cells, B-cell-depleted T cells, or PBMCs came the material, which was cDNA or gDNA.

Germline V gives CDR1 MNHNS, CDR2 SASEGT. CDR3 length: 16 residues. V lost 0 bases, J lost 1 base, and 10 bases lay in between. As processed by the authors: Counts of nucleated cells, estimated from reference gene primer amplification, were obtained. TCRdb's table, derived via immunoSEQ multiplex PCR, lists solely in-frame clones and lacks some. That table gives V, J and clone size, and the DNA gave D and trimming. The sample records 150,000 to 200,000 clones, 65% to 90% being singletons. The chain is built from TRBV6-1 and TRBJ2-1, with D perhaps matching TRBD1 (5 bases). The clonotype originates from a middle-aged man with active or convalescent COVID-19. Sequenced: peripheral blood. The chain's CDR3 is CASSEAAGHSYNEQFF. In DNA form, the CDR3 reads TGTGCCAGCAGTGAAGCGGCAGGGCATTCCTACAATGAGCAGTTCTTC.